These T cell receptor beta chains were read from a single sample in a study of T cell responses to AZD1222 COVID-19 vaccine. TCRdb keeps only in-frame clones here, not all; method: immunoSEQ multiplex PCR. The profile shows 120,000 or so clones, approximately 85% of them singletons. The sequenced sample was peripheral blood, obtained on day 0 of AZD1222 vaccination. The receptors originated from an adult in good health. Both conserved end residues are part of each CDR3. A D gene is named only where the DNA matches it firmly. Clone size, where shown, is once, few, many, or a class for clones that have expanded.

TRBJ1-1,TRBV28,.,.,TGTGCCAGCAGCAATGACCCGGGGTTTGGGGGCACTGAAGCTTTCTTT,CASSNDPGFGGTEAFF
TRBJ1-6,TRBV5-4,few,.,TGTGCCAGCAGCTCCCAGGGCCCCGACAGGTACAATTCACCCCTCCACTTT,CASSSQGPDRYNSPLHF
TRBJ2-2,TRBV9,.,.,TGTGCCAGCAGCGTCTCGTCGTCCCCCGGGGAGCTGTTTTTT,CASSVSSSPGELFF
TRBJ2-7,TRBV3-1/TRBV3-2,.,.,TGTGCCAGCAGCCGCACCCCCCAGGGGACCTACGAGCAGTACTTC,CASSRTPQGTYEQYF
TRBJ2-4,TRBV6-5,.,TRBD1,TGTGCCAGCAGGGCCGGACAGGGCATTCAGTACTTC,CASRAGQGIQYF
TRBJ2-2,TRBV4-1,.,TRBD2,TGCGCCAGCAGCCCCAGCGGGGGTGGGGAGCTGTTTTTT,CASSPSGGGELFF
TRBJ2-1,TRBV5-1,few,TRBD2,TGCGCCAGCAGCCCGGTGACTAGCGGGGGGTTCAATGAGCAGTTCTTC,CASSPVTSGGFNEQFF
TRBJ2-2,TRBV24-1,.,TRBD1,TGTGCCGCCCGACAGGGGAACACCGGGGAGCTGTTTTTT,CAARQGNTGELFF
TRBJ1-6,TRBV19,.,.,TGTGCCAGTAGTCAGGACAGAACAACCTATAATTCACCCCTCCACTTT,CASSQDRTTYNSPLHF
TRBJ1-1,TRBV29-1,.,.,TGCAGCGTTGCTCCGACAGGTCGGACTGAAGCTTTCTTT,CSVAPTGRTEAFF
TRBJ2-5,TRBV4-2,.,TRBD2,TGTGCCAGCAGCCAAGGTAGAAGTAGCGGGCGTGCCGACCAAGAGACCCAGTACTTC,CASSQGRSSGRADQETQYF
TRBJ2-2,TRBV7-9,.,TRBD1,TGTGCCAGCAGCTTAAAAGGGCCCGGACAGGGGAACACCGGGGAGCTGTTTTTT,CASSLKGPGQGNTGELFF
TRBJ1-1,TRBV6-5,.,.,TGTGCCAGCAGTCAAAAGATCCACACTGAAGCTTTCTTT,CASSQKIHTEAFF
TRBJ1-6,TRBV3-1/TRBV3-2,.,.,TGTGCCAGCAGCCAAGATCCTCCCCTAGAGTACTTGAATTCACCCCTCCACTTT,CASSQDPPLEYLNSPLHF
TRBJ1-2,TRBV7-9,.,.,TGTGCCAGCAGCTTAGCGTGGAGTGCTACCTATGGCTACACCTTC,CASSLAWSATYGYTF
TRBJ2-7,TRBV7-9,.,TRBD2,TGTGCCAGCAGCTTAGCTCTAGCGGGGGTGAACTACGAGCAGTACTTC,CASSLALAGVNYEQYF
TRBJ2-6,TRBV4-3,.,.,TGCGCCAGCAGCCAAGATCCCGTCGGAAACTCTGGGGCCAACGTCCTGACTTTC,CASSQDPVGNSGANVLTF
TRBJ2-7,TRBV19,.,TRBD2,TGTGCCAGTAGTACCGGGACTAGCGGGGACGCCCCCGGCTGGTGGTCCCACTACGAGCAGTACTTC,CASSTGTSGDAPGWWSHYEQYF
TRBJ1-2,TRBV5-5,.,.,TGTGCCAGCAGCTTGGCCGGGACCGATTACAACTATGGCTACACCTTC,CASSLAGTDYNYGYTF
TRBJ1-5,TRBV5-4,.,.,TGTGCCAGCAGCCCGGACCCAAATAGCAATCAGCCCCAGCATTTT,CASSPDPNSNQPQHF
TRBJ2-2,TRBV30,.,.,TGTGCCTGGAGTCCCCGGGGGGCGGAGGGGGAGCTGTTTTTT,CAWSPRGAEGELFF
TRBJ2-1,TRBV19,.,.,TGTGCCAGTAGTCGTTGGGGCCTCGGCGATGAGCAGTTCTTC,CASSRWGLGDEQFF
TRBJ2-1,TRBV6-2/TRBV6-3,.,TRBD1,TGTGCCAGCAGTTACTCGAAACCCCCGCAGACAGGGGATTACAATGAGCAGTTCTTC,CASSYSKPPQTGDYNEQFF
TRBJ1-1,TRBV5-1,.,.,TGCGCCAGCAGGGAGGGACCGAACACTGAAGCTTTCTTT,CASREGPNTEAFF
TRBJ1-5,TRBV12-5,.,.,TGTGCTAGTGCCTTGAGGGATAGGGGCTTGCTCTATAGCAATCAGCCCCAGCATTTT,CASALRDRGLLYSNQPQHF
TRBJ1-1,TRBV11-2,few,TRBD1,TGTGCCAGCAGCTTAGATGTGGGGACAGGGACTGAAGCTTTCTTT,CASSLDVGTGTEAFF
TRBJ1-4,TRBV18,once,.,TGTGCCAGCTCACCAGTCGGTACAGGGACGACCGTGCATGAAAAACTGTTTTTT,CASSPVGTGTTVHEKLFF
TRBJ2-7,TRBV5-4,.,.,TGTGCCAGCAGCTCCACTAGCCGGGAGCAGTACTTC,CASSSTSREQYF
TRBJ2-5,TRBV6-1,few,.,TGTGCCAGCAGTGACCAGCGCCCGGGGACCCAGTACTTC,CASSDQRPGTQYF
TRBJ2-7,TRBV6-1,.,.,TGTGCCAGCAGTGAAGAAAGGGCCTCATACTACGAGCAGTACTTC,CASSEERASYYEQYF
TRBJ1-1,TRBV9,.,.,TGTGCCAGCAGCGTGACAAACACTGAAGCTTTCTTT,CASSVTNTEAFF
TRBJ2-1,TRBV24-1,.,.,TGTGCCACCAGTGACCGCCGGGGGGCCATCAATGAGCAGTTCTTC,CATSDRRGAINEQFF
TRBJ1-2,TRBV5-6,.,.,TGTGCCAGCAGCTTGGCCAGGCAGGGGTTTTCTAACTATGGCTACACCTTC,CASSLARQGFSNYGYTF
TRBJ1-2,TRBV19,.,TRBD1,TGTGCCAGTAGTATAGCGCCACGACAGGGGGACCTCTATGGCTACACCTTC,CASSIAPRQGDLYGYTF
TRBJ2-4,TRBV14,.,.,TGTGCCAGCAGCCAAGATGCGGGTACAAGGACAAGGGCCAAAAACATTCAGTACTTC,CASSQDAGTRTRAKNIQYF
TRBJ2-1,TRBV6-4,.,TRBD2,TGTGCCAGCAGTGAAGTAGCGGGTGGGGAGGATGAGCAGTTCTTC,CASSEVAGGEDEQFF
TRBJ2-5,TRBV5-6,.,TRBD2,TGTGCCAGCAGCTTGTTTCTAGCGGGGGTCCAAGAGACCCAGTACTTC,CASSLFLAGVQETQYF
TRBJ1-4,TRBV5-1,.,.,TGCGCCAGCAGCTTCGGCCCAAATGAAAAACTGTTTTTT,CASSFGPNEKLFF
TRBJ1-3,TRBV12-3/TRBV12-4,.,.,TGTGCCAGCAGTTTGACAGAAAACACCATATATTTT,CASSLTENTIYF
TRBJ1-4,TRBV28,few,.,TGTGCCAGCAGGAAGACAGAAAAACTGTTTTTT,CASRKTEKLFF
TRBJ2-7,TRBV2,.,TRBD1,TGTGCCAGCAGTGTGGGACAGGGACCCTACGAGCAGTACTTC,CASSVGQGPYEQYF
TRBJ1-5,TRBV19,.,.,TGTGCCAGTAGTATAACGACCGATCAGCCCCAGCATTTT,CASSITTDQPQHF
TRBJ1-1,TRBV9,.,.,TGTGCCAGCAGCGTAGTTGGCCAGCTGAACACTGAAGCTTTCTTT,CASSVVGQLNTEAFF
TRBJ1-1,TRBV6-5,.,.,TGTGCCAGCCGGAGGGAAATGAACACTGAAGCTTTCTTT,CASRREMNTEAFF
TRBJ2-7,TRBV20-1,.,.,TGCAGTGCTGAGACCCCCCTCGAGCAGTACTTC,CSAETPLEQYF
TRBJ2-7,TRBV18,.,.,TGTGCCAGCTCACGACAGGTTTCCTACGAGCAGTACTTC,CASSRQVSYEQYF
TRBJ2-7,TRBV5-4,.,.,TGTGCCAGCAGCTTAGAACCCTACTACGAGCAGTACTTC,CASSLEPYYEQYF